This paragraph reports one T cell receptor beta chain. Its antigen is undetermined. This CDR3 comprises 14 residues. V shed 2 bases and J shed 5 bases, with 9 bases lying between them. CDR1 is KGHDR, CDR2 SFDVKD, per germline. The data were obtained in a study of T-cell reconstitution after alpha-beta-depleted transplantation in children. Points from the study as a whole: Surviving thymic progenitors and recipient T cells were the source of high TCRbeta diversity at day 60 in some patients. Reports say that about two months after transplant, the alpha-beta T cells came out of several hundred graft clones that had expanded. Hyperexpanded clones declined; after one year, newly produced T cells mostly supplied diversity.

TCRbeta library construction was performed incorporating unique molecular identifiers. TCRdb re-derived calls from the PCR reads in MiXCR, one entry per CDR3 protein. The table shows 200,000 to 250,000 distinct CDR3 sequences, with approximately 6.3% occurring only once. The TCR was taken from a boy aged 2-15 years with acute lymphoblastic leukemia, due to receive a stem cell transplant. The V gene is TRBV24-1, the J gene TRBJ1-5; D is unresolved. The material sequenced was PBMCs, taken before TCRalphabeta/CD19-depleted stem cell transplant. Here the CDR3 DNA reads TGTGCCACCAGTGATTACGGGGTGGATCAGCCCCAGCATTTT. Protein sequence: CATSDYGVDQPQHF.